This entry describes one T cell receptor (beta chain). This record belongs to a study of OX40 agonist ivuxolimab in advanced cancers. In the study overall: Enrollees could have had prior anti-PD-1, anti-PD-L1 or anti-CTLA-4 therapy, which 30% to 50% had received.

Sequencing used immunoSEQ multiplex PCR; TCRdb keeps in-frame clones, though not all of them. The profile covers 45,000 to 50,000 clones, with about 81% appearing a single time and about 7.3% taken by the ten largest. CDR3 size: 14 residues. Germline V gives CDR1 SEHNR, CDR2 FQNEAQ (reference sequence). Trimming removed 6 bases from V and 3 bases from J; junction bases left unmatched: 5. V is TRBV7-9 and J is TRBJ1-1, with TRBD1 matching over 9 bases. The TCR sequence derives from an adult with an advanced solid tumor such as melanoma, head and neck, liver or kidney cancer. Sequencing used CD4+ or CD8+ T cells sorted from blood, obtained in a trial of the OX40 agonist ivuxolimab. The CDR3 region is CASSPGQGYTEAFF. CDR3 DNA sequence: TGTGCCAGCAGTCCTGGACAGGGGTACACTGAAGCTTTCTTT. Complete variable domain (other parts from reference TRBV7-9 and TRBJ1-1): DTGVSQNPRHKITKRGQNVTFRCDPISEHNRLYWYRQTLGQGPEFLTYFQNEAQLEKSRLLSDRFSAERPKGSFSTLEIQRTEQGDSAMYLCASSPGQGYTEAFFGQGTRLTVV.